The 21 T cell receptor beta chains below were found in one sample sequenced in a study of blood T cell repertoires in COVID-19 (dated by TCRdb to 2020 to 2021). The library was built by means of the immunoSEQ multiplex PCR assay. TCRdb took over this immuneACCESS table, retaining in-frame rearrangements with V and J assigned. Such tables are incomplete; in checked studies, under half of the missing clones stem from an unresolved V gene, and the remainder is unexplained. Present in this sample are roughly 190,000 clones, around 88% of which were seen just once. The ten largest make up 2.9% of the sample. Specimen: peripheral blood. The receptors stem from a man aged 45-65 years with active or convalescent COVID-19.

The sample holds a few counts of this clone. This chain uses TRBV6-5 with TRBJ1-3, with no clear D. The CDR3 length is 12 residues. V was pared by 8 bases and J by 3 bases, with 8 bases between. Germline loops: CDR1 MNHEY, CDR2 SVGAGI. CDR3 loop: CASGQNGNTIYF. Here the CDR3 DNA reads TGTGCCAGCGGGCAAAATGGAAACACCATATATTTT.

This chain links TRBV15 with TRBJ1-2; TRBD1 aligns across 8 bases. Germline V CDR1 and CDR2: LNHNV, YYDKDF (reference sequence). CDR3 length: 15 residues. V lost 5 bases and J lost 14; bases outside the gene matches: 19. The CDR3 DNA is TGTGCCACCAGCTCTCTCCCGGGACAGGAGCTAATAGGAACCTTC. This encodes CATSSLPGQELIGTF.

For the CDR3, the DNA is TGTGCCAGTAGTATGCCGGGACAGGGATTCGCACCCCTCCACTTT. It is translated as CASSMPGQGFAPLHF. This chain links TRBV19 with TRBJ1-6, with 9 bases matching TRBD1. The germline gives CDR1 LNHDA, CDR2 SQIVND (reference sequence). Trimming removed 3 bases from V and 11 bases from J; junction bases left unmatched: 8. The CDR3 spans 15 residues.

This sequence joins TRBV3-1 (or the pseudogene TRBV3-2) and TRBJ1-1; D is perhaps TRBD1 (6 bases). In germline, CDR1 is LGHDT, CDR2 YNNKEL (reference sequence). The CDR3 loop spans 12 amino acids. V shed 3 bases and J shed 7 bases, with 9 bases lying between them. CDR3 in amino acids: CASSQGHGEAFF. CDR3 DNA: TGTGCCAGCAGCCAGGGACACGGTGAAGCTTTCTTT.

The chain joins TRBV12-3 or TRBV12-4 to TRBJ1-1; D not certain. V shed 6 bases and J shed 1 base, with 9 bases lying between them. CDR3 length: 13 amino acids. The CDR3 bases are TGTGCCAGCAGGGGTTCGGGGAACACTGAAGCTTTCTTT. Translating gives CASRGSGNTEAFF.

The chain recombines TRBV4-3 with TRBJ2-7; TRBD1 matches at 7 bases. V lost 0 bases, J lost 3 bases, and 8 bases stayed unmatched. This CDR3 spans 16 amino acids. The germline V gene encodes CDR1 LGHNA and CDR2 YSLEER. In DNA, the CDR3 is TGCGCCAGCAGCCAAGAGAGGGACAGAATTCGCTACGAGCAGTACTTC. The encoded protein is CASSQERDRIRYEQYF.

The CDR3 bases are TGCGCCAGCAGCTGGGGCGGGGGCATTAGGAATGAGCAGTTCTTC. Its protein is CASSWGGGIRNEQFF. The rearrangement links TRBV5-1 to TRBJ2-1, with a weak D call TRBD2 (7 bases). This CDR3 region has 15 residues. In germline, CDR1 is SGHRS, CDR2 YFSETQ. V was pared by 3 bases and J by 7 bases, with 17 bases between.

The chain has TRBV5-8 and TRBJ2-1; the match to TRBD2 covers 8 bases. Germline V gives CDR1 SGHTS, CDR2 YDEGEE. J lost 2 bases, V lost 0 bases, and 4 bases had no gene match. CDR3 length: 16 amino acids. The CDR3 sequence: CASSLVWREAYNEQFF. For the CDR3, the DNA is TGTGCCAGCAGCTTGGTCTGGCGGGAGGCCTACAATGAGCAGTTCTTC.

The CDR3 DNA sequence: TGTGCCAGCAGCCAGGCAGGCCTTATGAACACTGAAGCTTTCTTT. It translates to CASSQAGLMNTEAFF. This chain connects TRBV3-1 (or the pseudogene TRBV3-2) to TRBJ1-1; D uncertain. Trimming took off 3 bases at V and 0 bases at J, with 11 bases between the two ends. The length of the CDR3 is 15 residues. Germline lookup yields CDR1 LGHDT and CDR2 YNNKEL (reference sequence).

This clone was counted only a few times. Additional DNA sequences in this sample encode the identical CDR3. The chain is built from TRBV5-1 and TRBJ2-1, with 7 bases matching TRBD1. The germline gives CDR1 SGHRS, CDR2 YFSETQ. CDR3 length: 15 amino acids. The V segment lost 0 bases and the J segment 2 bases; nucleotides outside the gene matches: 2. CDR3 residues: CASSLGQGAYNEQFF. CDR3 coding DNA: TGCGCCAGCAGCTTGGGGCAGGGGGCCTACAATGAGCAGTTCTTC.

This clone was seen just once. The chain links TRBV28 to TRBJ1-4; TRBD1 matches 9 bases. The germline CDR1 and CDR2 sequences are MDHEN and SYDVKM. The V segment lost 6 bases and the J segment 8 bases; nucleotides outside the gene matches: 7. This CDR3 has 14 residues. The CDR3 region has the DNA TGTGCCAGCAGCCTGGGACAGGGAAGGGAAAAACTGTTTTTT. Amino acid sequence: CASSLGQGREKLFF.

This clone came up once. The rearrangement links TRBV11-3 to TRBJ2-1; a possible D gene is TRBD2 (6 bases). From germline, CDR1 is SGHNT and CDR2 YENEEA. Trimming cost V 1 base and J 4 bases, with 8 bases left between them. This CDR3 has 14 amino acids. The CDR3 sequence: CASSLAGVYNEQFF. The CDR3 DNA is TGTGCCAGCAGCTTAGCGGGAGTTTACAATGAGCAGTTCTTC.

This clone has only one observation. The J gene is TRBJ1-4, the V gene TRBV4-3; D is uncertain. Germline assignment: CDR1 LGHNA and CDR2 YSLEER. The CDR3 extends over 12 amino acids. The ends were cut back, 4 bases at V and 8 bases at J, with 8 bases in the middle. The CDR3: CASSRTEEKLFF. CDR3 DNA: TGCGCCAGCAGCCGAACAGAGGAAAAACTGTTTTTT.

This chain links TRBV2 with TRBJ1-4, with D tentatively TRBD1 (5 bases). Per the germline V gene, CDR1 is SNHLY and CDR2 is FYNNEI. The CDR3 consists of 14 residues. The V end was cut by 4 bases, the J end by 8 bases, with 14 bases between. The CDR3 region is CASSVFVGEEKLFF. The CDR3 DNA is TGTGCCAGCAGTGTTTTTGTAGGGGAAGAAAAACTGTTTTTT. The variable domain in full, completed from reference TRBV2 and TRBJ1-4, reads EPEVTQTPSHQVTQMGQEVILRCVPISNHLYFYWYRQILGQKVEFLVSFYNNEISEKSEIFDDQFSVERPDGSNFTLKIRSTKLEDSAMYFCASSVFVGEEKLFFGSGTQLSVL.

About this clone: Its ends do not fully match the called genes, so a read error is possible. CDR3 residues: CASSLEALAGYNEQFF. DNA for the CDR3: TGTGCTAGCAGCCTAGAGGCCCTAGCGGGGTACAATGAGCAGTTCTTC. This chain uses TRBV7-7 with TRBJ2-1; TRBD2 matches at 9 bases. CDR1 SSHAT and CDR2 FNYEAQ come from the germline V gene (reference sequence). The CDR3 length is 16 residues.

The chain links TRBV6-2 or TRBV6-3 to TRBJ1-6; 7 bases are shared with TRBD1. The length of the CDR3 is 15 residues. The germline V gene has CDR1 MNHEY and CDR2 SVGEGT. J was trimmed by 3 bases and V by 2 bases; bases with no gene match: 1. CDR3 residues: CASSYGQDYNSPLHF. As DNA, the CDR3 is TGTGCCAGCAGTTACGGACAGGACTATAATTCACCCCTCCACTTT.

This clone has a single count. This chain joins TRBV7-2 and TRBJ1-1; D uncertain. Trimming removed 11 bases at V and 4 bases at J, with 14 bases between. Germline CDR1 reads SGHTA; CDR2 reads FQGNSA. The CDR3 sequence is 12 residues long. CDR3 in DNA: TGTGCCGCGCGGGAGGGTGCCACTGAAGCTTTCTTT. Residues: CAAREGATEAFF.

The J gene is TRBJ1-4, the V gene TRBV18, with D possibly TRBD1 on 6 matching bases. Trimming removed 3 bases at V and 9 bases at J, with 17 bases between. This CDR3 comprises 15 residues. Germline CDR1 reads KGHSH; CDR2 reads LQKENI. The CDR3 region is CASSPYRDMRKKLFF. The CDR3 bases are TGTGCCAGCTCACCGTACAGGGATATGAGGAAAAAACTGTTTTTT.

This clone has a count of ten or more. The rearrangement joins TRBV19 to TRBJ1-1; 8 nucleotides align to TRBD1. V dropped 1 base and J dropped 1; count of bases not matched to a gene: 2. Looked up from germline, CDR1 is LNHDA and CDR2 is SQIVND (reference sequence). The CDR3 consists of 15 residues. This CDR3 is CASSIVGQGNTEAFF. DNA for the CDR3: TGTGCCAGTAGTATAGTAGGACAGGGGAACACTGAAGCTTTCTTT.

The V gene is TRBV6-5, the J gene TRBJ1-1; D may be TRBD1 (5 bases). The CDR3 sequence is 13 residues long. Germline lookup yields CDR1 MNHEY and CDR2 SVGAGI. The V end lost 6 bases, the J end lost 4 bases, and 12 bases lay between the germline ends. For the CDR3, the DNA is TGTGCCAGCAGCCCCGGGGGTGGCACTGAAGCTTTCTTT. Translation: CASSPGGGTEAFF.

V and J are TRBV19 and TRBJ1-4; D is perhaps TRBD1 (6 bases). V dropped 7 bases and J dropped 8 bases, with 20 bases sitting between them. Germline-derived CDR1 and CDR2 are LNHDA and SQIVND (reference sequence). The CDR3 is made up of 15 amino acids. CDR3 nucleotide sequence: TGTGCCAGTACTACCTCCCGCCAGGGGTGGGAAAAACTGTTTTTT. Translating gives CASTTSRQGWEKLFF.